The 20 T cell receptor beta chains below come from one sample, sequenced in a study of regulatory T cells in long-lasting Graves disease. CDR3 regions were amplified by Arm-PCR using iRepertoire HTBI primers to build TCR beta libraries. TCRdb re-called the multiplex PCR reads with MiXCR, one entry per CDR3 protein. The sample lists about 520,000 distinct CDR3 sequences; around 12% were seen once. The time point here: newly diagnosed GD, antithyroid drugs for less than 3 months. Following extraction of RNA from PBMCs, that RNA was used to make the TCR library. These records were also assigned to another study, of T cells in Graves' hyperthyroidism and ophthalmopathy.

The material sequenced was peripheral blood mononuclear cells (PBMCs), taken at new diagnosis, from a patient treated with antithyroid drugs. These receptors were obtained from a young woman with Graves disease.

The V and J genes are TRBV11-2 and TRBJ1-1, with D unclear. The V end lost 5 bases, the J end lost 11 bases, and 18 bases lay between the germline ends. The CDR3 runs 13 residues. The V gene's germline CDR1 is SGHAT and CDR2 FQNNGV. For the CDR3, the DNA is TGTGCCAGCAGCCCGACGGCAGGCCCCGTGGCTTTCTTT. Encoded protein: CASSPTAGPVAFF.

This clonotype was observed at least ten times. The V and J genes are TRBV10-3 and TRBJ2-7; D is perhaps TRBD1 or TRBD2 (5 bases each). V was shortened by 2 bases and J by 0 bases, with 17 bases between the two germline ends. The CDR3 contains 17 residues. CDR1 and CDR2 from the germline V gene are ENHRY and SYGVKD. The CDR3 here is CAISETLQKGSSYEQYF. CDR3 DNA: TGTGCCATCAGTGAGACCTTACAGAAGGGGAGCTCCTACGAGCAGTACTTC.

This chain links TRBV20-1 with TRBJ2-1; a possible D gene is TRBD2 (5 bases). The DNA matches TRBJ2-5 better at its end, which makes the J call doubtful. The length of the CDR3 is 15 residues. Germline-derived CDR1 and CDR2 are DFQATT and SNEGSKA (reference sequence). CDR3 residues: CSARDLGDGQETQYF. In DNA, the CDR3 is TGCAGTGCTAGAGATCTCGGGGATGGGCAAGAGACCCAGTACTTC.

V is TRBV30 and J is TRBJ1-2; D uncertain. CDR1 and CDR2 (germline): GTSNPN, SVGIG (reference sequence). The CDR3 runs to 13 residues. Trimming stripped 2 bases from V and 6 bases from J, with 13 bases between. The chain's CDR3 is CAWSPDRFNGYTF. As DNA, the CDR3 is TGTGCCTGGAGTCCCGACCGCTTCAATGGCTACACCTTC. The full variable domain, with the rest looked up from reference TRBV30 and TRBJ1-2, is SQTIHQWPATLVQPVGSPLSLECTVEGTSNPNLYWYRQAAGRGLQLLFYSVGIGQISSEVPQNLSASRPQDRQFILSSKKLLLSDSGFYLCAWSPDRFNGYTFGSGTRLTVV.

This clonotype was seen ten or more times. The chain carries TRBV19 and TRBJ2-7, with 7 nucleotides matching TRBD2. Germline trimming cut 3 bases from V and 0 bases from J; bases unmatched to any gene: 14. The CDR3 has 18 amino acids. The germline V gene encodes CDR1 LNHDA and CDR2 SQIVND (reference sequence). This chain's CDR3 is CASSIGSHGRTPSYEQYF. The DNA of the CDR3 is TGTGCCAGTAGTATTGGTTCCCACGGGAGGACCCCCTCCTACGAGCAGTACTTC.

The chain has TRBV12-3 or TRBV12-4 and TRBJ2-5; perhaps TRBD2 as D (6 bases). The CDR3 runs 16 residues. V lost 0 bases, J lost 6 bases, and 17 bases lay in between. Written as DNA, the CDR3 is TGTGCCAGCAGTTTAGCGATGAGACTAGGCGGAAAGACCCAGTACTTC. Translation gives CASSLAMRLGGKTQYF.

The chain has TRBV7-3 and TRBJ2-5; TRBD2 aligns across 10 bases. Germline values: CDR1 SGHTA, CDR2 FQGTGA. The CDR3 extends over 15 amino acids. J was trimmed by 9 bases and V by 5 bases; bases with no gene match: 12. DNA for the CDR3: TGTGCCAGCAGCCGGGGACTAGCGAGGCCCAGGGCCCAGTACTTC. This translates into CASSRGLARPRAQYF.

This clonotype came up many times. This chain uses TRBV29-1 with TRBJ2-5; TRBD2 aligns across 7 bases. Germline CDR1 reads SQVTM; CDR2 reads ANQGSEA. J gave up 4 bases and V 5 bases, and 19 bases lay outside the gene matches. The CDR3 has 17 residues. CDR3 protein: CSVLSLPAGAPRETQYF. The DNA for the CDR3 is TGCAGCGTTCTGTCCTTGCCGGCGGGAGCGCCCAGAGAGACCCAGTACTTC.

This clonotype was seen a few times. Because it lacks the conserved phenylalanine or tryptophan at the end, this CDR3 is likely a read error. The J gene is TRBJ1-1, the V gene TRBV4-1; 8 positions match TRBD1. This CDR3 is 17 amino acids long. Per germline, CDR1 MGHRA and CDR2 YSYEKL. J was trimmed by 4 bases and V by 4 bases; bases with no gene match: 14. The CDR3 loop is CASSPKEGIDRGTEAFL. The CDR3 coding sequence is TGCGCCAGCAGCCCTAAAGAGGGAATAGACAGGGGCACTGAAGCTTTCCTT.

This clonotype has a count of ten or more. Relative to the germline gene, one junction end is altered; a read error may explain this. The chain has TRBV10-3 and TRBJ1-1; 7 bases are shared with TRBD1. This CDR3 spans 15 amino acids. Germline CDR1 reads ENHRY; CDR2 reads SYGVKD. The DNA of the CDR3 is TGTGCCATCTCCCAGGGGGAGGGGCGGAACACTGAAACTTTCTTT. Translating it yields CAISQGEGRNTETFF.

This clonotype was seen many times. This chain uses TRBV11-2 with TRBJ2-7; the match to TRBD2 covers 9 bases. V was clipped by 4 bases and J by 0 bases; unmatched bases: 1. Germline CDR1 is SGHAT and CDR2 is FQNNGV. The CDR3 runs to 14 residues. Here the CDR3 reads CASSSGLASYEQYF. For the CDR3, the DNA is TGTGCCAGCAGCTCGGGACTAGCCTCCTACGAGCAGTACTTC.

This clonotype was recorded many times. The J gene is TRBJ1-1, the V gene TRBV27, with a weak D call TRBD1 (5 bases). The CDR3 extends over 14 amino acids. Trimming shortened V by 4 bases and J by 6 bases, and 15 bases separated the two germline ends. CDR1 is MNHEY and CDR2 is SMNVEV in the germline V gene (reference sequence). The CDR3 nucleotides are TGTGCCAGCAGTTCCCCTTTGGCGGGACCTGAAGCTTTCTTT. Its protein is CASSSPLAGPEAFF.

This chain joins TRBV15 and TRBJ2-7; D may be TRBD2 (6 bases). This CDR3 comprises 17 residues. Trimming removed 4 bases at V and 3 bases at J, with 22 bases between. Germline V CDR1 and CDR2: LNHNV, YYDKDF (reference sequence). The CDR3 DNA reads TGTGCCACCAGCAACACCCGGCGGGACGGAGAATTCTACGAGCAGTACTTC. This sequence encodes CATSNTRRDGEFYEQYF.

This clonotype was seen a handful of times. The V call is TRBV10-3, the J call TRBJ2-3; 9 bases are a match to TRBD1. CDR1 is ENHRY and CDR2 is SYGVKD in the germline V gene. The V segment lost 2 bases and the J segment 5 bases; nucleotides outside the gene matches: 5. The CDR3 loop spans 15 amino acids. CDR3 DNA sequence: TGTGCCATCAGTGAGGGGACAGGGCTTGGAGATACGCAGTATTTT. Its translation: CAISEGTGLGDTQYF.

This clonotype appeared many times. The chain employs TRBV7-9 and TRBJ2-1; D is possibly TRBD2 (6 bases). Germline-derived CDR1 and CDR2 are SEHNR and FQNEAQ (reference sequence). This CDR3 has 17 amino acids. The V end lost 5 bases, the J end lost 0 bases, and 17 bases lay between the germline ends. The CDR3 region has the DNA TGTGCCAGCAGCGCCTCGGGGGTACCTAGCTCCTACAATGAGCAGTTCTTC. It yields the protein CASSASGVPSSYNEQFF.

This clonotype was picked up many times. The V and J genes are TRBV3-1 and TRBJ1-3, with D perhaps matching TRBD1 (5 bases). This CDR3 has 17 amino acids. Per germline, CDR1 LGHDT and CDR2 YNNKEL (reference sequence). Trimming removed 3 bases from V and 0 bases from J, with 15 bases in between. The CDR3: CASSQESRALSGNTIYF. In DNA, the CDR3 is TGTGCCAGCAGCCAGGAAAGCAGGGCCCTCTCTGGAAACACCATATATTTT.

This rearrangement joins TRBV7-3 to TRBJ1-5; D unresolved. CDR3 size: 11 residues. V lost 5 bases to trimming and J lost 10 bases, with 9 bases between them. Germline CDR1 is SGHTA and CDR2 is FQGTGA. For the CDR3, the DNA is TGTGCCAGCAGCCCCCAGATTCCCCAGCATTTT. This codes for CASSPQIPQHF.

In this sample, this clonotype turned up a few times. The chain is built from TRBV20-1 and TRBJ2-1, with 9 bases identical to TRBD2. The V and J ends lost 1 base and 4 bases, in that order; junction bases with no gene match: 11. The CDR3 runs to 17 residues. Germline values: CDR1 DFQATT, CDR2 SNEGSKA (reference sequence). CDR3 residues: CSARAPSGSGSYNEQFF. In DNA, the CDR3 is TGCAGTGCTAGAGCCCCTTCGGGTAGCGGGAGTTACAATGAGCAGTTCTTC.

This clonotype was detected ten times or more. V and J are TRBV20-1 and TRBJ2-7; 9 bases agree with TRBD2. Per the germline V gene, CDR1 is DFQATT and CDR2 is SNEGSKA (reference sequence). The CDR3 runs to 13 residues. J lost 5 bases, V lost 7 bases, and 9 bases had no gene match. The CDR3 region is CSVISGSRNEQYF. DNA for the CDR3: TGCAGTGTAATTAGCGGGAGCAGAAACGAGCAGTACTTC.

This clonotype has more than one count but fewer than ten. This chain links TRBV20-1 with TRBJ2-7; D is uncertain. Deletions cut 5 bases from V and 2 bases from J, with 13 bases between. The CDR3 length is 13 residues. The germline gives CDR1 DFQATT, CDR2 SNEGSKA (reference sequence). The CDR3: CSAVMTPPYEQYF. CDR3 nucleotide sequence: TGCAGTGCTGTAATGACACCCCCCTACGAGCAGTACTTC.